The next 7 T cell receptor beta chains were all read from a single sample in a study of shared clonotypes between healthy human individuals. In the naive CD8 group, cells lacked CD45RO and were positively selected for CCR7, so terminally differentiated effector memory CD45RA+ cells were left out. Using immunoSEQ multiplex PCR, the repertoire was profiled, and TCRdb retains in-frame clones only, with some absent. The sample yields 800,000 to 950,000 clones, about 97% seen once. Sequencing was performed on naive CD8+ T cells sorted from blood. The receptors derive from a man younger than 45 in good health.

The rearrangement uses TRBV19 and TRBJ2-3; D is unresolved. The CDR3 sequence is 10 residues long. The germline V and J ends were trimmed by 8 bases and 5 bases, with 5 bases remaining between them. Germline V gives CDR1 LNHDA, CDR2 SQIVND (reference sequence). CDR3 residues: CASEGDTQYF. Here the CDR3 DNA reads TGTGCCAGTGAAGGAGATACGCAGTATTTT.

The V and J genes are TRBV28 and TRBJ2-1; 10 bases agree with TRBD1. CDR3 length: 14 residues. V lost 9 bases, J lost 9 bases, and 11 bases stayed unmatched. Per germline, CDR1 MDHEN and CDR2 SYDVKM. CDR3 protein: CASFPGTGVPEQFF. For the CDR3, the DNA is TGTGCCAGTTTTCCCGGGACAGGGGTTCCTGAGCAGTTCTTC.

Notes on this clone: Other nucleotide sequences in the sample specify the same CDR3. The chain uses TRBV6-5 and TRBJ1-5, with D uncertain. The CDR3 runs 14 residues. Germline V gene data show CDR1 as MNHEY and CDR2 as SVGAGI. With 2 bases removed from V and 0 bases from J, the gap between germline ends came to 5 bases. CDR3: CASSYLGSNQPQHF. Written as DNA, the CDR3 is TGTGCCAGCAGTTACCTCGGTAGCAATCAGCCCCAGCATTTT.

The chain joins TRBV28 to TRBJ1-1; no reliable D call. The CDR3 is 14 amino acids. The germline V and J ends were trimmed by 6 bases and 7 bases, with 18 bases remaining between them. CDR1 and CDR2 (germline): MDHEN, SYDVKM. CDR3 residues: CASSLKISGGEAFF. The CDR3 bases are TGTGCCAGCAGCCTTAAAATTTCGGGAGGTGAAGCTTTCTTT.

The chain uses TRBV7-9 and TRBJ1-1; no reliable D call. V lost 1 base, J lost 6 bases, and 15 bases lay in between. CDR1 is SEHNR and CDR2 is FQNEAQ in the germline V gene (reference sequence). CDR3 length: 15 amino acids. The CDR3, as DNA: TGTGCCAGCAGCTTAGGGTTCGGGTGGGAGGCTGAAGCTTTCTTT. Translation: CASSLGFGWEAEAFF.

The chain combines TRBV29-1 with TRBJ1-2; 9 bases are a match to TRBD1. V shed 7 bases, J shed 7 bases, and the junction held 7 bases outside the gene matches. The CDR3 consists of 12 residues. Germline lookup yields CDR1 SQVTM and CDR2 ANQGSEA. As DNA, the CDR3 is TGCAGCGCCCGGGGGACAGGGTCTGGCTACACCTTC. Amino acids: CSARGTGSGYTF.

V usage is TRBV29-1 and J usage is TRBJ2-1; 12 nucleotides align to TRBD2. CDR1 is SQVTM and CDR2 is ANQGSEA in the germline V gene. The CDR3 is made up of 15 amino acids. J lost 3 bases, V lost 6 bases, and 6 bases had no gene match. For the CDR3, the DNA is TGCAGCGTCGATGGACTAGCGGGACACTACAATGAGCAGTTCTTC. Amino acids: CSVDGLAGHYNEQFF.